The entry below gives a single T cell receptor beta chain sequence along with its context. Its antigen remains unidentified. This sample was included in a study of identifying expanded T cells in peripheral blood. Germline values: CDR1 GTSNPN, CDR2 SVGIG (reference sequence). CDR3 size: 13 residues. The ends were cut back, 2 bases at V and 7 bases at J, with 12 bases in the middle. Clones were sequenced by immunoSEQ multiplex PCR, and TCRdb holds only the in-frame ones, with some missing. Of 70,000 to 100,000 clones listed, 85% to 90% were seen once; the top ten hold 3.5% to 4.5%. Overall study findings and caveats: Technical replicates showed around 1.1 changed clones; roughly two weeks 15 to 20; four weeks 19. Roughly two-week clone count variance significantly increased as total template count grew.

Sequencing was carried out using blood. The TCR originated in a person aged 18 to 75 in good health. This rearrangement joins TRBV30 to TRBJ1-5; D possibly corresponds to TRBD1 (5 bases). The CDR3 DNA follows: TGTGCCTGGAGTACGAGGGGCCGGCAGCCCCAGCATTTT. Amino acids: CAWSTRGRQPQHF.